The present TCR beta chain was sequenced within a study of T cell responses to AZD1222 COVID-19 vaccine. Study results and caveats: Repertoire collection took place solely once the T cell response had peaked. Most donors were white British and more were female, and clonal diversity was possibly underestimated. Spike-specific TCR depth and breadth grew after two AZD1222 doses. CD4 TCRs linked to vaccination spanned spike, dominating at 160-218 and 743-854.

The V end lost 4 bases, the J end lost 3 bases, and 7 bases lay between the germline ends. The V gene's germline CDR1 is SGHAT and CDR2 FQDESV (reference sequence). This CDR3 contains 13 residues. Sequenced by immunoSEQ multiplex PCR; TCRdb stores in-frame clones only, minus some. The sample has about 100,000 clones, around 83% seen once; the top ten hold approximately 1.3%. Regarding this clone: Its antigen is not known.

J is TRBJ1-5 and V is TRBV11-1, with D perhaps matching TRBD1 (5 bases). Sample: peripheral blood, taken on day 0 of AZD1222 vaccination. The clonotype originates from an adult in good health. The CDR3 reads CASSSGTNQPQHF. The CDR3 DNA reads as TGTGCCAGCAGCTCGGGGACCAATCAGCCCCAGCATTTT.